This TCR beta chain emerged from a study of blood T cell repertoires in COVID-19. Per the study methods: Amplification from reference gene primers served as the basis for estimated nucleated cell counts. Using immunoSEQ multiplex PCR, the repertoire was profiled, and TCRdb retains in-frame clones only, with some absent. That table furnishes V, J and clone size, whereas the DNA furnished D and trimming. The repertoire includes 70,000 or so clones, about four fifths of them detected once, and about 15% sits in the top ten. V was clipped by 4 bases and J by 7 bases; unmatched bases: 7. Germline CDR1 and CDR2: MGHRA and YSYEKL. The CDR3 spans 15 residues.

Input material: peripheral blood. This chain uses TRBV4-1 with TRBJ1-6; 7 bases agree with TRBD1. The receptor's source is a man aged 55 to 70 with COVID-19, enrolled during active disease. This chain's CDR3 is CASSLWTGDNSPLHF. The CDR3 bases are TGCGCCAGCAGCCTCTGGACAGGCGACAATTCACCCCTCCACTTT.